The 13 T cell receptor beta chains below were found in one sample sequenced in a study of identical twins. TCRdb re-called the 5' RACE reads through MiXCR, storing one row per CDR3 protein. This sample has approximately 500,000 distinct CDR3 sequences, with roughly 26% found just once. These same data were also listed under a study on T cells expressing NK-cell markers.

The sample taken for sequencing was CD4+ T cells sorted from blood. Receptors originate from a woman aged 18-35 years in good health.

The rearrangement uses TRBV20-1 and TRBJ1-1, with TRBD1 as a possible D gene (6 bases). Germline CDR1 reads DFQATT; CDR2 reads SNEGSKA (reference sequence). This CDR3 region has 11 residues. V lost 1 base to trimming and J lost 10 bases, with 10 bases between them. As DNA, the CDR3 is TGCAGTGCTAGAGTAGGGGGTAGAGCTTTCTTT. This codes for CSARVGGRAFF.

The CDR3 sequence is CASRPRDRYEQYF. CDR3 DNA sequence: TGTGCCAGCAGGCCGCGGGATAGGTACGAGCAGTACTTC. The chain uses TRBV6-2 or TRBV6-3 and TRBJ2-7, with D maybe TRBD2 (6 bases). Per germline, CDR1 MNHEY and CDR2 SVGEGT. This CDR3 has 13 amino acids. Trimming took off 6 bases at V and 4 bases at J, with 13 bases between the two ends.

This chain connects TRBV20-1 to TRBJ1-5, with TRBD1 matching over 8 bases. J lost 6 bases, V lost 1 base, and 8 bases had no gene match. The CDR3 covers 15 residues. The germline V gene has CDR1 DFQATT and CDR2 SNEGSKA (reference sequence). The CDR3 DNA sequence: TGCAGTGCTAGAGCCCCCGGGACAGGACGTCAGCCCCAGCATTTT. As protein: CSARAPGTGRQPQHF.

The chain uses TRBV5-1 and TRBJ1-1; TRBD1 agrees at 7 bases. After removal of 3 bases from V and 3 bases from J, the junction contained 14 bases not matched to a gene. Germline V gene lookup returns CDR1 SGHRS and CDR2 YFSETQ. There are 17 residues in the CDR3. This chain's CDR3 is CASSYTPGTVADTEAFF. CDR3 sequence (DNA): TGCGCCAGCAGCTACACGCCCGGGACAGTCGCGGACACTGAAGCTTTCTTT. The entire variable domain, with the rest obtained from reference TRBV5-1 and TRBJ1-1, is as follows: KAGVTQTPRYLIKTRGQQVTLSCSPISGHRSVSWYQQTPGQGLQFLFEYFSETQRNKGNFPGRFSGRQFSNSRSEMNVSTLELGDSALYLCASSYTPGTVADTEAFFGQGTRLTVV.

The chain employs TRBV27 and TRBJ2-1; a possible D gene is TRBD2 (5 bases). CDR3 length: 15 residues. Germline V gene lookup returns CDR1 MNHEY and CDR2 SMNVEV (reference sequence). Trimming took 6 bases from V and 1 from J, leaving 13 bases between them. The CDR3 is CASSQYRLSYNEQFF. The CDR3 DNA reads as TGTGCCAGCAGCCAATACCGACTATCCTACAATGAGCAGTTCTTC.

The chain recombines TRBV19 with TRBJ2-6; D gene ambiguous. The CDR3 runs to 14 residues. Trimming shortened V by 6 bases and J by 0 bases, and 6 bases separated the two germline ends. Germline CDR1 LNHDA, CDR2 SQIVND (reference sequence). CDR3 region: CASRSFSGANVLTF. As DNA, the CDR3 is TGTGCCAGTAGGTCATTCTCTGGGGCCAACGTCCTGACTTTC.

V is TRBV12-3 or TRBV12-4 and J is TRBJ2-5; 12 bases line up with TRBD2. The CDR3 sequence is 15 residues long. The trim removed 3 bases at V and 5 bases at J, leaving 4 bases unmatched. The CDR3 region has the DNA TGTGCCAGCAGTTTTGCTAGCGGGGGGGAGGAGACCCAGTACTTC. Its protein is CASSFASGGEETQYF.

This clonotype was recorded a few times. This sequence joins TRBV6-5 and TRBJ2-2; 8 nucleotides agree with TRBD2. J gave up 5 bases and V 0 bases, and 5 bases lay outside the gene matches. CDR1 and CDR2 (germline): MNHEY, SVGAGI. The length of the CDR3 is 16 residues. The DNA for the CDR3 is TGTGCCAGCAGTTACTCTCCGGGAGGGGGTACCGGGGAGCTGTTTTTT. Translated: CASSYSPGGGTGELFF.

This chain links TRBV7-2 with TRBJ2-7; D uncertain. Germline CDR1 reads SGHTA; CDR2 reads FQGNSA. This CDR3 comprises 12 residues. V lost 2 bases, J lost 3 bases, and 5 bases lay in between. The chain's CDR3 is CASSLSFYEQYF. As DNA, the CDR3 is TGTGCCAGCAGCTTAAGCTTCTACGAGCAGTACTTC.

In this sample, this clonotype turned up a few times. The chain employs TRBV15 and TRBJ2-1, with D possibly being TRBD1 (5 bases). V lost 9 bases, J lost 0 bases, and 12 bases lay in between. Germline V gene data show CDR1 as LNHNV and CDR2 as YYDKDF (reference sequence). This CDR3 spans 14 amino acids. The CDR3 protein is CATRGHDSYNEQFF. As DNA, the CDR3 is TGTGCCACTCGTGGACACGACTCCTACAATGAGCAGTTCTTC.

J is TRBJ2-1 and V is TRBV2; 7 bases fit TRBD2. Germline CDR1 is SNHLY and CDR2 is FYNNEI. The ends lost 6 bases at V and 10 bases at J; junction bases unmatched: 3. The CDR3 spans 11 residues. The CDR3: CASRELAEQFF. Written as DNA, the CDR3 is TGTGCCAGCAGAGAACTAGCGGAGCAGTTCTTC. The entire variable domain, with the rest obtained from reference TRBV2 and TRBJ2-1, is as follows: EPEVTQTPSHQVTQMGQEVILRCVPISNHLYFYWYRQILGQKVEFLVSFYNNEISEKSEIFDDQFSVERPDGSNFTLKIRSTKLEDSAMYFCASRELAEQFFGPGTRLTVL.

This sequence joins TRBV27 and TRBJ2-7; D remains unclear. Germline V gives CDR1 MNHEY, CDR2 SMNVEV (reference sequence). The ends were cut back, 4 bases at V and 7 bases at J, with 11 bases in the middle. The length of the CDR3 is 12 residues. CDR3 DNA: TGTGCCAGCAGTTCTTTTCTGGGGGAGCAGTACTTC. Protein product: CASSSFLGEQYF.

The V call is TRBV2, the J call TRBJ2-5, with 8 bases aligning to TRBD1. From germline, CDR1 is SNHLY and CDR2 FYNNEI. The J segment lost 3 bases and the V segment lost 6 bases, leaving 3 bases of the junction unmatched. CDR3 length equals 13 residues. CDR3 coding DNA: TGTGCCAGCAGCCAGACAGGGGAAGAGACCCAGTACTTC. Protein product: CASSQTGEETQYF.